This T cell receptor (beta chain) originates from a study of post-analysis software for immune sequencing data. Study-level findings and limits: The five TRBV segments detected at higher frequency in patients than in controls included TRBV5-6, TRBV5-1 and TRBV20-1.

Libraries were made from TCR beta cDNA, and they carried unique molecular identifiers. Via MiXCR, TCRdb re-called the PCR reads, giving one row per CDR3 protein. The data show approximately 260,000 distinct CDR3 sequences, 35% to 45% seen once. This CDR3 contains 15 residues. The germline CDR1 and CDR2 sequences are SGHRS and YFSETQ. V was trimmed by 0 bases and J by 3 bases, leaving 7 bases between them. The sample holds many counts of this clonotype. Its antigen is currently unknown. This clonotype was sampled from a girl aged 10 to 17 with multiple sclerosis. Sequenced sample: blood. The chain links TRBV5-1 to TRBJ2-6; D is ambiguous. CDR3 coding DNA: TGCGCCAGCAGCTTGGTACGGGTTGGGGCCAACGTCCTGACTTTC. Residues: CASSLVRVGANVLTF.